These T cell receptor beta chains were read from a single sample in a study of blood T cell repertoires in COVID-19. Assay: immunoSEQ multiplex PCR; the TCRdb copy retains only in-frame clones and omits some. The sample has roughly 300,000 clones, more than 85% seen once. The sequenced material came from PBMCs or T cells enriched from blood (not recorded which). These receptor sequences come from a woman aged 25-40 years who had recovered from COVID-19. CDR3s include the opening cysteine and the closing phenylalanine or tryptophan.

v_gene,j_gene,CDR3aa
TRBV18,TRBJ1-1,CASSGQGMNTEAFF
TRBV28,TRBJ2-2,CASSPRTGIRDTGELFF
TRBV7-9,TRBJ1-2,CASSLWGDSGNGYTF
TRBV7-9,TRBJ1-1,CASSRFGQGGTEAFF
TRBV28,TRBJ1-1,CASMGQNTEAFF
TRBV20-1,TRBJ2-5,CSASGTAALTQYF
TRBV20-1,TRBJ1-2,CSASKQGAMNYGYTF
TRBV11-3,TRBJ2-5,CASSGPRDRNLETQYF
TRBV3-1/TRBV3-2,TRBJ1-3,CASSQARGFSGNTIYF
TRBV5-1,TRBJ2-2,CASSLEAGAGTGELFF
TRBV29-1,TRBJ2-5,CSAREGSGTSGTQYF
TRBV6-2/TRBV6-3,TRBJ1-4,CASSRKGLEKLFF
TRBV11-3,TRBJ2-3,CASSSQGLAGYRAPTDTQYF
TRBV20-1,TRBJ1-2,CSASPLANYGYTF
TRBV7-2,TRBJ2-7,CASSLGGGIYEQYF
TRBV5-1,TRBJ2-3,CASSSSHPVSGSRSDTQYF
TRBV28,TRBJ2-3,CASSLAAGGPIDTQYF